Each of the 30 T cell receptor beta chains below was sequenced from the same sample in a study of blood T cell repertoires in COVID-19 (dated by TCRdb to 2020 to 2021). The library relied on the immunoSEQ multiplex PCR assay. Here the immuneACCESS table is served through TCRdb, limited to in-frame sequences with V and J called. Missing clones are a known gap in these copies; in checked studies unresolved V genes cover under half, and the rest lacks a known reason. This sample gives more than 200,000 clones in total; roughly nine tenths of them show up just once. Over 2% of the sample comes from the top ten. Source material: peripheral blood. Receptors originate from a woman aged 50 to 60 with acute or convalescent COVID-19.

This clone was counted a few times. This chain uses TRBV9 with TRBJ1-1; no definite D call. CDR3 length: 13 amino acids. The V gene lost 2 bases and the J gene lost 7 bases, with 12 bases spanning the gap. Germline CDR1 and CDR2: SGDLS and YYNGEE. The chain's CDR3 is CASSVSGRDEAFF. In DNA form, the CDR3 reads TGTGCCAGCAGCGTTTCCGGGAGAGATGAAGCTTTCTTT.

The sample holds one count of this clone. The chain joins TRBV3-1 (or the pseudogene TRBV3-2) to TRBJ2-1; D is possibly TRBD2 (6 bases). Germline V gene data show CDR1 as LGHDT and CDR2 as YNNKEL (reference sequence). V was trimmed by 3 bases and J by 8 bases, leaving 14 bases between them. CDR3 size: 14 residues. As DNA, the CDR3 is TGTGCCAGCAGCCAGGGGCTAGCGAGGGATGAGCAGTTCTTC. It translates to CASSQGLARDEQFF.

The rearrangement links TRBV7-8 to TRBJ2-7, with 10 nucleotides matching TRBD2. Germline CDR1 and CDR2: SGHVS and FQNEAQ. Germline trimming cut 4 bases from V and 7 bases from J; bases unmatched to any gene: 13. The CDR3 sequence is 16 residues long. The CDR3 nucleotides are TGTGCCAGCAGCTCATTCGAGACTAGCGGGCTGGGAGAGCAGTACTTC. It encodes CASSSFETSGLGEQYF.

The chain employs TRBV23-1 and TRBJ1-6; no firm D call. TRBV23-1 carries the ORF label, with uncertain function. Trimming took 6 bases from V and 7 from J, leaving 10 bases between them. The CDR3 covers 13 residues. The CDR3 reads CASSLRLNSPLHF. The CDR3, as DNA: TGCGCCAGCAGCCTGCGGTTGAATTCACCCCTCCACTTT.

This sequence joins TRBV7-9 and TRBJ2-7; 7 bases are shared with TRBD2. CDR3 length: 16 residues. V shed 1 base, J shed 0 bases, and the junction held 6 bases outside the gene matches. Looked up from germline, CDR1 is SEHNR and CDR2 is FQNEAQ (reference sequence). The CDR3 reads CASSLGQRGRSYEQYF. The CDR3 nucleotides are TGTGCCAGCAGCTTAGGGCAGCGGGGACGCTCCTACGAGCAGTACTTC.

The rearrangement uses TRBV6-2 or TRBV6-3 and TRBJ1-5; 7 bases match TRBD1. Unmatched junction bases numbered 10, after V lost 2 bases and J lost 3 bases. The CDR3 length is 17 residues. The germline V gene has CDR1 MNHEY and CDR2 SVGEGT. The CDR3: CASSYPIPDRYNQPQHF. CDR3 nucleotide sequence: TGTGCCAGCAGTTACCCAATCCCGGACAGGTACAATCAGCCCCAGCATTTT.

The genes are TRBV30 and TRBJ2-5; D gene unclear. The CDR3 runs 10 residues. The germline CDR1 and CDR2 sequences are GTSNPN and SVGIG (reference sequence). Trimming stripped 5 bases from V and 3 bases from J, with 4 bases between. For the CDR3, the DNA is TGTGCCTGGCAAAAAGAGACCCAGTACTTC. This sequence encodes CAWQKETQYF.

This clone is a singleton in its sample. The rearrangement links TRBV11-2 to TRBJ2-7; TRBD2 matches at 14 bases. CDR3 size: 16 residues. Germline V gene data show CDR1 as SGHAT and CDR2 as FQNNGV. Trimming cost V 5 bases and J 7 bases; bases outside gene matches: 10. The chain's CDR3 is CASSAGTSGSREEQYF. The CDR3 DNA follows: TGTGCCAGCAGCGCCGGGACTAGCGGGAGTAGGGAGGAGCAGTACTTC.

The J gene is TRBJ2-2, the V gene TRBV3-1 (or the pseudogene TRBV3-2), with 8 bases identical to TRBD2. The CDR3 extends over 15 amino acids. Germline V lookup: CDR1 LGHDT, CDR2 YNNKEL (reference sequence). V lost 3 bases and J lost 4; bases outside the gene matches: 4. The CDR3 loop reads CASSHYGGVTGELFF. CDR3 nucleotide sequence: TGTGCCAGCAGCCATTACGGGGGGGTCACCGGGGAGCTGTTTTTT.

This chain uses TRBV11-3 with TRBJ1-2; 7 bases fit TRBD1. V lost 5 bases, J lost 7 bases, and 13 bases stayed unmatched. CDR1 is SGHNT, CDR2 YENEEA, per germline. CDR3 length equals 15 residues. In nucleotides, the CDR3 is TGTGCCAGCAGCCCCCACGGAGGGGGCGAAGGTGGCTACACCTTC. Protein: CASSPHGGGEGGYTF.

This clone has just one count. The V call is TRBV7-2, the J call TRBJ2-4; D possibly corresponds to TRBD2 (6 bases). This CDR3 is built from 14 residues. Per the germline V gene, CDR1 is SGHTA and CDR2 is FQGNSA. Trimming removed 1 base at V and 5 bases at J, with 9 bases between. The CDR3 loop reads CASSLGGDQNIQYF. The CDR3 DNA is TGTGCCAGCAGCTTAGGCGGGGACCAAAACATTCAGTACTTC. Full variable domain (missing parts from reference TRBV7-2 and TRBJ2-4): GAGVSQSPSNKVTEKGKDVELRCDPISGHTALYWYRQSLGQGLEFLIYFQGNSAPDKSGLPSDRFSAERTGGSVSTLTIQRTQQEDSAVYLCASSLGGDQNIQYFGAGTRLSVL.

The CDR3 bases are TGTGCCAGCAGCCGATCGCAGGAGACCCAGTACTTC. Encoded protein: CASSRSQETQYF. This chain uses TRBV7-2 with TRBJ2-5; D unresolved. Germline V gene lookup returns CDR1 SGHTA and CDR2 FQGNSA. This CDR3 has 12 amino acids. V lost 5 bases and J lost 5, with 9 bases in between.

The rearrangement uses TRBV19 and TRBJ1-5, with unresolved D. CDR1 is LNHDA, CDR2 SQIVND, per germline (reference sequence). CDR3 size: 14 residues. Trimming took off 2 bases at V and 5 bases at J, with 10 bases between the two ends. Here the CDR3 reads CASSIRGNDQPQHF. CDR3 in DNA: TGTGCCAGTAGTATAAGAGGGAACGATCAGCCCCAGCATTTT.

The chain has TRBV19 and TRBJ1-2; 8 bases are a match to TRBD1. The germline gives CDR1 LNHDA, CDR2 SQIVND (reference sequence). Germline trimming cut 3 bases from V and 4 bases from J; bases unmatched to any gene: 16. The CDR3 is made up of 18 amino acids. CDR3 sequence: CASSISRTGLIHSYGYTF. Written as DNA, the CDR3 is TGTGCCAGTAGTATTTCCAGGACAGGGTTAATACATAGCTATGGCTACACCTTC.

CDR3 DNA: TGTGCCAGTAGTATGAGCTATGAGCAGTTCTTC. Amino acid sequence: CASSMSYEQFF. The chain links TRBV19 to TRBJ2-1; D uncertain. The CDR3 contains 11 residues. Germline values: CDR1 LNHDA, CDR2 SQIVND (reference sequence). Trimming shortened V by 3 bases and J by 8 bases, and 5 bases separated the two germline ends. Looking up the rest from reference TRBV19 and TRBJ2-1 gives the full variable domain: DGGITQSPKYLFRKEGQNVTLSCEQNLNHDAMYWYRQDPGQGLRLIYYSQIVNDFQKGDIAEGYSVSREKKESFPLTVTSAQKNPTAFYLCASSMSYEQFFGPGTRLTVL.

V and J are TRBV30 and TRBJ2-1; D remains ambiguous. Deletions cut 1 base from V and 1 base from J, with 2 bases between. The CDR3 runs to 12 residues. The germline V gene encodes CDR1 GTSNPN and CDR2 SVGIG (reference sequence). The CDR3 is CAWSASYNEQFF. The DNA for the CDR3 is TGTGCCTGGAGTGCGTCCTACAATGAGCAGTTCTTC.

The V call is TRBV29-1, the J call TRBJ1-5; D perhaps matches TRBD1 (5 bases). Trimming pared 4 bases from V and 3 bases from J, leaving 10 bases between. There are 13 residues in the CDR3. Looked up from germline, CDR1 is SQVTM and CDR2 is ANQGSEA. The CDR3 spells CSVGGANNQPQHF. CDR3 bases: TGCAGCGTTGGTGGGGCCAACAATCAGCCCCAGCATTTT.

The V gene is TRBV30, the J gene TRBJ1-3; the match to TRBD1 covers 9 bases. The CDR3 covers 15 residues. Unmatched junction bases numbered 4, after V lost 2 bases and J lost 2 bases. The germline V gene has CDR1 GTSNPN and CDR2 SVGIG (reference sequence). The CDR3 sequence: CAWSMDRGTGNTIYF. CDR3 bases: TGTGCCTGGAGTATGGACAGGGGTACTGGAAACACCATATATTTT.

V gene TRBV5-1 combines with J gene TRBJ2-7; tentative D call: TRBD2 (6 bases). V was pared by 0 bases and J by 0 bases, with 10 bases between. This CDR3 contains 15 residues. CDR1 and CDR2 (germline): SGHRS, YFSETQ. This CDR3 is CASSLALASSYEQYF. Here the CDR3 DNA reads TGCGCCAGCAGCTTGGCCCTAGCGAGCTCCTACGAGCAGTACTTC.

This clone appeared once. The V and J genes are TRBV7-6 and TRBJ2-3, with 7 bases aligning to TRBD2. CDR3 length: 20 amino acids. V was pared by 2 bases and J by 5 bases, with 22 bases of the junction left unmatched. Germline V gives CDR1 SGHVS, CDR2 FNYEAQ. For the CDR3, the DNA is TGTGCCAGCAGCTTAACCGGAAAACTCATCTGGCGGGAGCGTGGAGATACGCAGTATTTT. It yields the protein CASSLTGKLIWRERGDTQYF.

The V call is TRBV6-6, the J call TRBJ1-1; 7 bases line up with TRBD1. V gave up 0 bases and J gave up 4 bases; unmatched junction bases: 5. The CDR3 extends over 15 amino acids. Germline assignment: CDR1 MNHNY and CDR2 SVGAGI (reference sequence). Written as DNA, the CDR3 is TGTGCCAGCAGTTACTCGAAGGGGGCGGCCACTGAAGCTTTCTTT. Protein sequence: CASSYSKGAATEAFF.

This clone was observed a few times. In nucleotides, the CDR3 is TGTGCCAGCAGCTTGGACAGGGGGCATTCACCCCTCCACTTT. It is translated as CASSLDRGHSPLHF. The V call is TRBV5-4, the J call TRBJ1-6, with TRBD1 matching over 9 bases. There are 14 residues in the CDR3. Trimming took 0 bases from V and 8 from J; bases not matched to a gene: 0. Germline-derived CDR1 and CDR2 are SGHNT and YYREEE (reference sequence).

V usage is TRBV13 and J usage is TRBJ2-5; TRBD1 matches at 8 bases. The V gene end was trimmed by 5 bases and the J gene end by 5 bases; junction bases not matched to a gene: 13. CDR3 length: 16 residues. Germline-derived CDR1 and CDR2 are PRHDT and FYEKMQ (reference sequence). CDR3 coding DNA: TGTGCCAGCAGCCCCTCCGGACAGGGAGGATGGGAGACCCAGTACTTC. Translated, it gives CASSPSGQGGWETQYF.

The chain recombines TRBV9 with TRBJ1-2, with a possible D match to TRBD1 (6 bases). CDR3 size: 14 residues. Looked up from germline, CDR1 is SGDLS and CDR2 is YYNGEE. The V end was cut by 0 bases, the J end by 7 bases, with 13 bases between. The CDR3 loop is CASSVGQVVGGYTF. The CDR3, as DNA: TGTGCCAGCAGCGTAGGACAGGTAGTAGGTGGCTACACCTTC.

The chain couples TRBV19 to TRBJ1-2, with 9 nucleotides matching TRBD1. Germline CDR1 reads LNHDA; CDR2 reads SQIVND (reference sequence). V was clipped by 6 bases and J by 8 bases; unmatched bases: 7. CDR3 size: 13 residues. This CDR3 is CASSKTGGGGYTF. The CDR3 DNA sequence: TGTGCCAGTAGCAAAACAGGGGGCGGCGGCTACACCTTC. The variable domain in full, with the rest retrieved from reference TRBV19 and TRBJ1-2, is DGGITQSPKYLFRKEGQNVTLSCEQNLNHDAMYWYRQDPGQGLRLIYYSQIVNDFQKGDIAEGYSVSREKKESFPLTVTSAQKNPTAFYLCASSKTGGGGYTFGSGTRLTVV.

This chain connects TRBV11-2 to TRBJ1-5; D ambiguous. The V gene's germline CDR1 is SGHAT and CDR2 FQNNGV. Trimming pared 0 bases from V and 6 bases from J, leaving 6 bases between. CDR3 length: 13 amino acids. Here the CDR3 DNA reads TGTGCCAGCAGCTTAGATGCGGGTCAGCCCCAGCATTTT. As protein: CASSLDAGQPQHF.

This chain links TRBV12-3 or TRBV12-4 with TRBJ2-7; TRBD2 might be the D (6 bases). The germline V and J ends were trimmed by 8 bases and 2 bases, with 13 bases remaining between them. The CDR3 consists of 13 residues. The CDR3 DNA sequence: TGTGCCAGCGGTCGGAGGGAGGCCTACGAGCAGTACTTC. It is translated as CASGRREAYEQYF.

CDR3 in amino acids: CAGGGWNTEAFF. The CDR3 DNA follows: TGTGCCGGGGGGGGCTGGAACACTGAAGCTTTCTTT. V is TRBV30 and J is TRBJ1-1; D might be TRBD1 (6 bases). Trimming left V 8 bases short and J 1 base short, with 11 bases between. The CDR3 contains 12 residues. Per germline, CDR1 GTSNPN and CDR2 SVGIG (reference sequence).

The genes are TRBV12-5 and TRBJ1-1, with 9 bases that match TRBD1. The length of the CDR3 is 15 residues. The V segment lost 5 bases and the J segment 0 bases; nucleotides outside the gene matches: 4. Germline loops: CDR1 LGHNT, CDR2 FRNRAP. CDR3 DNA sequence: TGTGCTAGTGGTCCAGGGACAGGGATGAACACTGAAGCTTTCTTT. This translates into CASGPGTGMNTEAFF.

The chain has TRBV21-1 and TRBJ2-1; TRBD2, the table's D call, lacks a check against the DNA. TRBV21-1 is a documented pseudogene. The CDR3 covers 12 residues. DNA of the CDR3: TGTGCCAGCAGGGCGGCGCTGGATGAGCAGTTCTTC. This sequence encodes CASRAALDEQFF.